Sequencing of this T cell receptor (beta chain) was carried out in a study of cytomegalovirus exposure and HLA in healthy donors. Notes on the study in general: The authors enumerated 150 to 200 TCR beta chains as linked to cytomegalovirus.

Primers for the PCR totalled 60 Vbeta and 13 Jbeta. TCRdb's table, derived via immunoSEQ multiplex PCR, lists solely in-frame clones and lacks some. This table holds about 180,000 clones, about three quarters found once. To note about this clone: Antigen specificity is unknown.

The sequence came from a man aged 40-50 years in good health and CMV-seronegative. The sample consisted of PBMCs.

The CDR3 sequence: CASSPIAGGPGNEQFF. The CDR3 DNA follows: TGTGCCAGCAGCCCCATAGCGGGAGGGCCGGGCAATGAGCAGTTCTTC. The chain recombines TRBV5-4 with TRBJ2-1; 11 nucleotides align to TRBD2. Looked up from germline, CDR1 is SGHNT and CDR2 is YYREEE (reference sequence). Trimming removed 4 bases from V and 6 bases from J; junction bases left unmatched: 9. The CDR3 is 16 amino acids.